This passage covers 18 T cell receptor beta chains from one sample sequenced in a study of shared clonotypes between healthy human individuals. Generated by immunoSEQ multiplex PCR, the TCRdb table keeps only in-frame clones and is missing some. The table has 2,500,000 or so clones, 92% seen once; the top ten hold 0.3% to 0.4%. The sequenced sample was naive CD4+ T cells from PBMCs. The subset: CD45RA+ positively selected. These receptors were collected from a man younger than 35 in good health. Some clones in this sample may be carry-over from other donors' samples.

As DNA, the CDR3 is TGTGCCAGTAAGGACAGGGCCAATCCAGGGGAGACCCAGTACTTC. Protein: CASKDRANPGETQYF. The chain has TRBV19 and TRBJ2-5; TRBD1 agrees at 8 bases. The CDR3 has 15 residues. Germline trimming cut 7 bases from V and 5 bases from J; bases unmatched to any gene: 12. Germline-derived CDR1 and CDR2 are LNHDA and SQIVND (reference sequence).

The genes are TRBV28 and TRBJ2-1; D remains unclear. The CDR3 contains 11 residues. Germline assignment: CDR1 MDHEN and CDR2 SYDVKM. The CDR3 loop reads CATSGRDEQFF. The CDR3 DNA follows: TGTGCTACCAGTGGGCGCGATGAGCAGTTCTTC. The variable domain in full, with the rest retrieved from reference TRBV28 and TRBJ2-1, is DVKVTQSSRYLVKRTGEKVFLECVQDMDHENMFWYRQDPGLGLRLIYFSYDVKMKEKGDIPEGYSVSREKKERFSLILESASTNQTSMYLCATSGRDEQFFGPGTRLTVL.

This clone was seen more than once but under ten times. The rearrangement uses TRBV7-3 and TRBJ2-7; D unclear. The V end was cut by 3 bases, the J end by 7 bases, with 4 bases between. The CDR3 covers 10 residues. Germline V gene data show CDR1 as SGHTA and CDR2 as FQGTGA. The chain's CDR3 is CASSLGEQYF. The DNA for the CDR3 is TGTGCCAGCAGCTTGGGGGAGCAGTACTTC.

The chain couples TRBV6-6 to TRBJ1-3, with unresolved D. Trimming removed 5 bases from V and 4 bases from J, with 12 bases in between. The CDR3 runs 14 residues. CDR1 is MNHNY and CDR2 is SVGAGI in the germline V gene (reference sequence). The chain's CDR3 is CASSKEGWGNTIYF. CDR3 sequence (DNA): TGTGCCAGCAGTAAAGAGGGTTGGGGAAACACCATATATTTT.

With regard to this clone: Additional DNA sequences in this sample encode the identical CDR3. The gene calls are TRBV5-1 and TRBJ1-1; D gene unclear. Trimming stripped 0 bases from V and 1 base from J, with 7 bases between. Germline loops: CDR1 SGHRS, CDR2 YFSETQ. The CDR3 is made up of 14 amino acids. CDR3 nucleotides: TGCGCCAGCAGCTTGGGTGGTCCGAACACTGAAGCTTTCTTT. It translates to CASSLGGPNTEAFF.

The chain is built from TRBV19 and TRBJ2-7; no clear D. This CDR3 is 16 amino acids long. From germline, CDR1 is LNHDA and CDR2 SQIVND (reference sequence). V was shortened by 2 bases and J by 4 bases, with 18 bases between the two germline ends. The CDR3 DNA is TGTGCCAGTAGTATATCTATTCCTACCCCCTCTTACGAGCAGTACTTC. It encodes CASSISIPTPSYEQYF.

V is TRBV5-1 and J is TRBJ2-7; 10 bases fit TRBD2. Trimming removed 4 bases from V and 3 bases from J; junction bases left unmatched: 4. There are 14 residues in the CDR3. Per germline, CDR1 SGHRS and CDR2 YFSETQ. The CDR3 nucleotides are TGCGCCAGCAGCCCTAGCGGGAGTTACTACGAGCAGTACTTC. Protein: CASSPSGSYYEQYF. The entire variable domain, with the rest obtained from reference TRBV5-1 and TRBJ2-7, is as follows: KAGVTQTPRYLIKTRGQQVTLSCSPISGHRSVSWYQQTPGQGLQFLFEYFSETQRNKGNFPGRFSGRQFSNSRSEMNVSTLELGDSALYLCASSPSGSYYEQYFGPGTRLTVT.

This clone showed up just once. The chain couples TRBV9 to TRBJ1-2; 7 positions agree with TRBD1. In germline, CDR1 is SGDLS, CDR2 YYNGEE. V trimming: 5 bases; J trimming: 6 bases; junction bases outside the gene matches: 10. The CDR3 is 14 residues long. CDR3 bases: TGTGCCAGCAGACCTACAGGGGACAAAGATGGCTACACCTTC. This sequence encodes CASRPTGDKDGYTF.

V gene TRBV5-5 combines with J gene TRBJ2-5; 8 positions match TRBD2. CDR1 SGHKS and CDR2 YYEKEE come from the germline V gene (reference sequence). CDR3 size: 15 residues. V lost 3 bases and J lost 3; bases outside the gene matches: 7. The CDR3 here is CASSSGPGGEETQYF. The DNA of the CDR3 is TGTGCCAGCAGCTCCGGGCCCGGGGGGGAAGAGACCCAGTACTTC.

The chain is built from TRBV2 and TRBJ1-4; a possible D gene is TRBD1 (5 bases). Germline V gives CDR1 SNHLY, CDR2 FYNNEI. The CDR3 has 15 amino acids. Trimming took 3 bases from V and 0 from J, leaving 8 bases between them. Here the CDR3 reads CASSDRGSTNEKLFF. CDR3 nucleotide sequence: TGTGCCAGCAGTGATCGGGGGTCAACTAATGAAAAACTGTTTTTT.

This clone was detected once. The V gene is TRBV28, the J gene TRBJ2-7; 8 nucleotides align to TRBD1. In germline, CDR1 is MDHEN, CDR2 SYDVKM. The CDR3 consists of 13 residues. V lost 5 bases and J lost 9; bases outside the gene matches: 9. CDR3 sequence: CASSLGQVLRQYF. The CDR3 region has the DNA TGTGCCAGCAGTCTGGGACAGGTGCTCAGGCAGTACTTC.

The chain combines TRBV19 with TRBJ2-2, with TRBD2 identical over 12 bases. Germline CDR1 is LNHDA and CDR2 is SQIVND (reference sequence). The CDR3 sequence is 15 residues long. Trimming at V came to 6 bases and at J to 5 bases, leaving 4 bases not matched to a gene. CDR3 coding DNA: TGTGCCAGTAGCCTAGGACTAGCGGGGACCGGGGAGCTGTTTTTT. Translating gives CASSLGLAGTGELFF.

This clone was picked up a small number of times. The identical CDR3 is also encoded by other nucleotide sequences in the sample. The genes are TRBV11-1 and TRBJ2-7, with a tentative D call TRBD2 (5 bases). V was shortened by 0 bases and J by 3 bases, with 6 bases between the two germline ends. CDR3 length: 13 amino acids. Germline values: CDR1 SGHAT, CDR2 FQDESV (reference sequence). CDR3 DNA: TGTGCCAGCAGCTTAGCGGGGAGCTACGAGCAGTACTTC. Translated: CASSLAGSYEQYF.

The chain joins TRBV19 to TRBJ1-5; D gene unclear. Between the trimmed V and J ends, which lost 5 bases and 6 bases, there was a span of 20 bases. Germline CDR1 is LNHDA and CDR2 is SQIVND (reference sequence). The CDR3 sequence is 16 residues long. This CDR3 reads CASSGTPSGGIQPQHF. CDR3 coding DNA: TGTGCCAGTAGTGGAACTCCTTCAGGTGGGATTCAGCCCCAGCATTTT.

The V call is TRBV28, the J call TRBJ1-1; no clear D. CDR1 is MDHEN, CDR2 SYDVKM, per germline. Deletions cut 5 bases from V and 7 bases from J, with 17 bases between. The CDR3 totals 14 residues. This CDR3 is CASSPRTGYLEAFF. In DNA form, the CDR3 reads TGTGCCAGCAGTCCCCGGACGGGTTACCTTGAAGCTTTCTTT.

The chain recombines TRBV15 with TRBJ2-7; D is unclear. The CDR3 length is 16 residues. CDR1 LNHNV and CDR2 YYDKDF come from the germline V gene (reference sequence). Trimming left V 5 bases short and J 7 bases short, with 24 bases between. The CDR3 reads CATSGPARNSAREQYF. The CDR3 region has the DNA TGTGCCACCAGCGGCCCCGCGAGGAACTCCGCTAGAGAGCAGTACTTC.

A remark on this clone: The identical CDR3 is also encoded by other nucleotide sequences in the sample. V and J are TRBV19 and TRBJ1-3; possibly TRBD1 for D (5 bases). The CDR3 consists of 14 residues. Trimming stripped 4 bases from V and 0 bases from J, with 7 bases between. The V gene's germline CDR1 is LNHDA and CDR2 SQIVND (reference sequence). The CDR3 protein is CASSTTVSGNTIYF. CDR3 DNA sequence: TGTGCCAGTAGTACGACAGTCTCTGGAAACACCATATATTTT.

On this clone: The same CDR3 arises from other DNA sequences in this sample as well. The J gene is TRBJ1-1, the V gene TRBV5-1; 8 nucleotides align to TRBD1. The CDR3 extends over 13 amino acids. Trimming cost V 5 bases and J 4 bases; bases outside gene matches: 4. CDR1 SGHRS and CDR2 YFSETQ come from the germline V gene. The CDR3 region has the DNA TGCGCCAGCAGTCGTCAGGGGGCCACTGAAGCTTTCTTT. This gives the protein CASSRQGATEAFF.